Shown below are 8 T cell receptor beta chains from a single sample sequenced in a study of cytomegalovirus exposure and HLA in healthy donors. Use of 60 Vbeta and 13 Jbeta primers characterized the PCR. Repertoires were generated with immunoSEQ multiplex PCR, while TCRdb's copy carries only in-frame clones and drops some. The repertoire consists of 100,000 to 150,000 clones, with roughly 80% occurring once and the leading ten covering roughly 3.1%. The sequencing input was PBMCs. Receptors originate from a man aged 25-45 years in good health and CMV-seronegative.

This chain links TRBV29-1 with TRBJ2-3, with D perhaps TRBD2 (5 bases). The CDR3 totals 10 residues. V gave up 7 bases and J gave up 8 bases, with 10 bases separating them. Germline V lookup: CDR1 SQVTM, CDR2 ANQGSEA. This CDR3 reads CSGRQATQYF. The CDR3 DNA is TGCAGCGGGAGGCAAGCTACGCAGTATTTT.

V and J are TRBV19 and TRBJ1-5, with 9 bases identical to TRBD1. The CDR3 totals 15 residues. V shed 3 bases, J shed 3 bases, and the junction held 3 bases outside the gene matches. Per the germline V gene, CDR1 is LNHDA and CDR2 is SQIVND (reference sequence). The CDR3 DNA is TGTGCCAGTAGTATGGGGACAGGGAACAATCAGCCCCAGCATTTT. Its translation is CASSMGTGNNQPQHF.

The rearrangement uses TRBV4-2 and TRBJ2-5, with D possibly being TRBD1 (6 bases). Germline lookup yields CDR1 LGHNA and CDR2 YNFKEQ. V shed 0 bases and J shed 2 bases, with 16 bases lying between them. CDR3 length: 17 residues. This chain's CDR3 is CASSQDNRGSDQETQYF. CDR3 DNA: TGTGCCAGCAGCCAAGATAATAGGGGGTCGGATCAAGAGACCCAGTACTTC.

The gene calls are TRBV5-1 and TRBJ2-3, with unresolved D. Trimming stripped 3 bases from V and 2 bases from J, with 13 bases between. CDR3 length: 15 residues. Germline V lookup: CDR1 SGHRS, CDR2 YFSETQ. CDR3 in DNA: TGCGCCAGCAGCTCCCTAGAGAGAGCCACAGATACGCAGTATTTT. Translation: CASSSLERATDTQYF.

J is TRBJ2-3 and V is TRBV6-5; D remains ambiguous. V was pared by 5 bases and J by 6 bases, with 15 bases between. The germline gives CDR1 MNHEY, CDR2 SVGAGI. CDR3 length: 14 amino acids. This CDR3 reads CASSQRDGPDTQYF. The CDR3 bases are TGTGCCAGCAGTCAACGAGATGGGCCCGATACGCAGTATTTT.

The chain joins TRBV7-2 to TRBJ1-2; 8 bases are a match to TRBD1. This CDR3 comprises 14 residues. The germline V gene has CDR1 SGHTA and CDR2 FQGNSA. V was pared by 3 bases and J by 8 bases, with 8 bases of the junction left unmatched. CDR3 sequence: CASSFRGPSSGYTF. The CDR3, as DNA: TGTGCCAGCAGCTTCAGGGGGCCTTCCTCCGGCTACACCTTC.

Here the CDR3 reads CASSLGGTGELFF. Written as DNA, the CDR3 is TGTGCCAGCAGCTTGGGAGGGACCGGGGAGCTGTTTTTT. This sequence joins TRBV5-8 and TRBJ2-2; D perhaps matches TRBD2 (5 bases). The CDR3 length is 13 residues. In germline, CDR1 is SGHTS, CDR2 YDEGEE. V lost 0 bases to trimming and J lost 5 bases, with 5 bases between them.

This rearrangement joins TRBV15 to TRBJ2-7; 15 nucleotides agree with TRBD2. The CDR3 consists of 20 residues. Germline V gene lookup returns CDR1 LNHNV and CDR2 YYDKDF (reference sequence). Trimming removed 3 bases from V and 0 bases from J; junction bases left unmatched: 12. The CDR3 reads CATSRNMGLAGGSSSYEQYF. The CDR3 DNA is TGTGCCACCAGCAGGAACATGGGACTAGCGGGGGGCTCAAGCTCCTACGAGCAGTACTTC.